Shown below are 20 T cell receptor beta chains from a single sample sequenced in a study of lung T cells in sarcoidosis with Löfgren's syndrome. Using its own MiXCR run on the reads, TCRdb lists one record per CDR3 protein. Of some 65,000 distinct CDR3 sequences detected, around 20% appear once; the ten largest clones hold 2% to 2.5%. The sample was CD4+ T cells from PBMCs. The receptors originated from a human donor with sarcoidosis (Löfgren's syndrome or another form), or a control subject (not recorded which).

Turning to this clonotype: A read error is likely, as this CDR3 ends without the conserved phenylalanine or tryptophan. The CDR3 bases are TGTGCCAGCAGCTTAAACAACAGGGGAGGTGGCGGCTACACCTCC. As protein: CASSLNNRGGGGYTS. The chain combines TRBV5-8 with TRBJ1-2; 7 bases are shared with TRBD1. The CDR3 length is 15 residues. J gave up 8 bases and V 2 bases, and 12 bases lay outside the gene matches. Germline assignment: CDR1 SGHTS and CDR2 YDEGEE.

This clonotype was observed many times. The chain links TRBV24-1 to TRBJ2-5, with no clear D. CDR3 length: 15 amino acids. Trimming took off 5 bases at V and 1 base at J, with 13 bases between the two ends. Germline V CDR1 and CDR2: KGHDR, SFDVKD. For the CDR3, the DNA is TGTGCCACCAGTGCTCCGGTGGGTGGCCAAGAGACCCAGTACTTC. Translating it yields CATSAPVGGQETQYF.

Of note for this clonotype: One end of the junction fails to match germline, which may point to a read error. The J gene is TRBJ1-1, the V gene TRBV19; D call uncertain. This CDR3 region has 12 residues. Germline lookup yields CDR1 LNHDA and CDR2 SQIVND (reference sequence). CDR3 in amino acids: CASSMGGPSSLF. The CDR3 region has the DNA TGTGCCAGTAGTATGGGAGGGCCCTCATCCCTCTTT. The full variable domain, its missing parts supplied by reference TRBV19 and TRBJ1-1, is DGGITQSPKYLFRKEGQNVTLSCEQNLNHDAMYWYRQDPGQGLRLIYYSQIVNDFQKGDIAEGYSVSREKKESFPLTVTSAQKNPTAFYLCASSMGGPSSLFGQGTRLTVV.

This clonotype was seen many times. The CDR3, as DNA: TGTGCCACCGCGCCCGACAGTTACAATGAGCAGTTCTTC. Translation: CATAPDSYNEQFF. The chain links TRBV24-1 to TRBJ2-1, with D possibly TRBD1 on 5 matching bases. With 9 bases removed from V and 4 bases from J, the gap between germline ends came to 12 bases. The germline CDR1 and CDR2 sequences are KGHDR and SFDVKD. The CDR3 runs 13 residues.

Comment on this clonotype: Just one base apart from a much larger clone, this may be a read error. CDR3 residues: CAITGEVGNAEAFF. CDR3 sequence (DNA): TGTGCCATCACCGGGGAGGTTGGGAACGCTGAAGCTTTCTTT. The chain employs TRBV10-3 and TRBJ1-1; no reliable D call. The germline gives CDR1 ENHRY, CDR2 SYGVKD. This CDR3 comprises 14 residues.

This clonotype was detected a few times. The chain's CDR3 is CASSGLDHNEQFF. The CDR3 region has the DNA TGCGCCAGCAGCGGACTAGACCACAATGAGCAGTTCTTC. The V call is TRBV5-1, the J call TRBJ2-1; 7 bases match TRBD2. The germline V gene encodes CDR1 SGHRS and CDR2 YFSETQ. This CDR3 spans 13 amino acids. V shed 4 bases, J shed 5 bases, and the junction held 3 bases outside the gene matches.

This clonotype has at least ten counts. The V call is TRBV4-2, the J call TRBJ2-7; D is uncertain. The CDR3 runs to 12 residues. The germline V gene encodes CDR1 LGHNA and CDR2 YNFKEQ. Trimming took 1 base from V and 6 from J, leaving 7 bases between them. Here the CDR3 DNA reads TGTGCCAGCAGCCAAGTTGGGCTCGAGCAGTACTTC. Encoded protein: CASSQVGLEQYF.

This clonotype was observed many times. The V and J genes are TRBV20-1 and TRBJ2-1, with 9 bases identical to TRBD1. Germline values: CDR1 DFQATT, CDR2 SNEGSKA (reference sequence). This CDR3 contains 14 residues. The ends lost 3 bases at V and 2 bases at J; junction bases unmatched: 2. The DNA for the CDR3 is TGCAGTGCTAGGGACAGGGGTCCCTACAATGAGCAGTTCTTC. Translation: CSARDRGPYNEQFF.

Note on this clonotype: A much larger clone differs by one base, so this may be a read error. The rearrangement joins TRBV7-9 to TRBJ1-2; the match to TRBD1 covers 7 bases. V shed 5 bases, J shed 6 bases, and the junction held 12 bases outside the gene matches. CDR1 is SEHNR, CDR2 FQNEAQ, per germline (reference sequence). CDR3 length: 15 amino acids. The CDR3 sequence is CASSPSKGRGNGYTF. The CDR3 DNA is TGTGCCAGCAGCCCCTCGAAGGGCAGGGGGAATGGCTACACCTTC. The variable domain in full, completed from reference TRBV7-9 and TRBJ1-2, reads DTGVSQNPRHKITKRGQNVTFRCDPISEHNRLYWYRQTLGQGPEFLTYFQNEAQLEKSRLLSDRFSAERPKGSFSTLEIQRTEQGDSAMYLCASSPSKGRGNGYTFGSGTRLTVV.

This clonotype showed up many times. V usage is TRBV4-2 and J usage is TRBJ1-3, with no clear D. The V end was cut by 1 base, the J end by 3 bases, with 10 bases between. The CDR3 has 15 amino acids. Looked up from germline, CDR1 is LGHNA and CDR2 is YNFKEQ. DNA for the CDR3: TGTGCCAGCAGCCAAGTAGACCGAGATGGAAACACCATATATTTT. Residues: CASSQVDRDGNTIYF.

On this clonotype: A much larger clone sits a single nucleotide away, making a read error possible. V usage is TRBV20-1 and J usage is TRBJ2-1; D is ambiguous. The CDR3 length is 15 residues. Germline V gives CDR1 DFQATT, CDR2 SNEGSKA (reference sequence). Here the CDR3 DNA reads TGCAGTGCTAGCGGGTTGCCGAAAACAAACAATGGGCAGTTCTTC. Its protein is CSASGLPKTNNGQFF.

In its sample, this clonotype was seen many times. The V gene is TRBV20-1, the J gene TRBJ1-1; no clear D gene. V lost 0 bases to trimming and J lost 1 base, with 3 bases between them. This CDR3 is 12 amino acids long. Germline V lookup: CDR1 DFQATT, CDR2 SNEGSKA (reference sequence). The CDR3 sequence: CSARDPNTEAFF. Written as DNA, the CDR3 is TGCAGTGCTAGAGACCCGAACACTGAAGCTTTCTTT.

The chain has TRBV6-5 and TRBJ2-5; TRBD2 agrees at 8 bases. J was trimmed by 4 bases and V by 3 bases; bases with no gene match: 7. Germline V gene data show CDR1 as MNHEY and CDR2 as SVGAGI. The CDR3 extends over 15 amino acids. This CDR3 reads CASSYSRGGGETQYF. Here the CDR3 DNA reads TGTGCCAGCAGTTATTCCCGGGGGGGGGGAGAGACCCAGTACTTC.

This clonotype has at least ten counts. The J gene is TRBJ2-4, the V gene TRBV28; TRBD2 matches 10 bases. Germline V lookup: CDR1 MDHEN, CDR2 SYDVKM. V lost 9 bases and J lost 5; bases outside the gene matches: 10. This CDR3 comprises 15 residues. The CDR3 region has the DNA TGTGCCAGTATTGAAAGCGGGGGGGTAGAAAACATTCAGTACTTC. Amino acid sequence: CASIESGGVENIQYF.

At least ten counts were recorded for this clonotype. The V gene is TRBV6-6, the J gene TRBJ2-7, with D possibly being TRBD1 (6 bases). The CDR3 totals 15 residues. Trimming cost V 0 bases and J 2 bases, with 11 bases left between them. Germline V lookup: CDR1 MNHNY, CDR2 SVGAGI (reference sequence). This CDR3 is CASSYSTQGTYEQYV. The CDR3 region has the DNA TGTGCCAGCAGTTACTCGACCCAGGGGACCTACGAGCAGTACGTC.

The chain couples TRBV12-3 or TRBV12-4 to TRBJ1-5; 7 bases match TRBD1. V was pared by 5 bases and J by 6 bases, with 4 bases of the junction left unmatched. This CDR3 has 13 residues. The CDR3 nucleotides read TGTGCCAGCAGTCCAGGACAGGTTCAGCCCCAGCATTTT. Its translation is CASSPGQVQPQHF.

This clonotype was seen many times. The V call is TRBV5-1, the J call TRBJ2-3; D gene unclear. The germline V and J ends were trimmed by 0 bases and 5 bases, with 4 bases remaining between them. Germline V gene lookup returns CDR1 SGHRS and CDR2 YFSETQ. This CDR3 has 12 residues. The CDR3 is CASSLEVDTQYF. DNA for the CDR3: TGCGCCAGCAGCTTGGAGGTAGATACGCAGTATTTT. Looking up the rest from reference TRBV5-1 and TRBJ2-3 gives the full variable domain: KAGVTQTPRYLIKTRGQQVTLSCSPISGHRSVSWYQQTPGQGLQFLFEYFSETQRNKGNFPGRFSGRQFSNSRSEMNVSTLELGDSALYLCASSLEVDTQYFGPGTRLTVL.

This clonotype was counted a few times. CDR3 residues: CASSQVRQGGHTF. The CDR3 bases are TGTGCCAGCAGCCAAGTCCGACAGGGGGGGCACACCTTC. V is TRBV3-1 and J is TRBJ1-2, with TRBD1 matching 9 bases. The V and J ends lost 1 base and 12 bases, in that order; junction bases with no gene match: 6. The CDR3 is 13 amino acids. Germline-derived CDR1 and CDR2 are LGHDT and YNNKEL (reference sequence).

This clonotype has just a few counts. The chain recombines TRBV12-3 or TRBV12-4 with TRBJ1-3, with TRBD1 identical over 9 bases. CDR3 length: 16 residues. V lost 6 bases and J lost 4; bases outside the gene matches: 10. CDR3 loop: CASRAGTGSSGNTIYF. The CDR3 DNA follows: TGTGCCAGCAGGGCCGGGACAGGGTCTTCCGGAAACACCATATATTTT.

CDR3 DNA sequence: TGTGCCAGCAGGGGGGGATGGCAAGAGACCCAGTACTTC. Its protein product is CASRGGWQETQYF. The rearrangement joins TRBV28 to TRBJ2-5; perhaps TRBD2 as D (6 bases). V was pared by 6 bases and J by 2 bases, with 10 bases between. The CDR3 spans 13 residues. Germline V gene data show CDR1 as MDHEN and CDR2 as SYDVKM.